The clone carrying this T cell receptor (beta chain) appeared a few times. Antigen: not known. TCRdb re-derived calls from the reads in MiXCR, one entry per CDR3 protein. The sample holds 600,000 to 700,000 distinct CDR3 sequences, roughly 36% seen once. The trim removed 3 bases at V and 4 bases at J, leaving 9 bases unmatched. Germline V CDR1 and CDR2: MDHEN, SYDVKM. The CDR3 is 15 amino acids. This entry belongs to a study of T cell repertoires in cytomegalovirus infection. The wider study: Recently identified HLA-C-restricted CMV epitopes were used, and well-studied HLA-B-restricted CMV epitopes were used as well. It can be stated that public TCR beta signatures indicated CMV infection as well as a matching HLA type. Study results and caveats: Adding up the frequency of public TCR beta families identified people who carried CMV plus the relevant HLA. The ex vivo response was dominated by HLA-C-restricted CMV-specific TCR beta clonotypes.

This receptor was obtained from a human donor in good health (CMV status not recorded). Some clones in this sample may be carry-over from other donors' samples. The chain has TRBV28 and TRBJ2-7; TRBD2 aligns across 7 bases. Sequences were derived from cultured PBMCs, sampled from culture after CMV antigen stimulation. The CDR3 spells CASSFGAGESYEQYF. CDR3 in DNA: TGTGCCAGCAGTTTTGGTGCGGGGGAATCTTACGAGCAGTACTTC.